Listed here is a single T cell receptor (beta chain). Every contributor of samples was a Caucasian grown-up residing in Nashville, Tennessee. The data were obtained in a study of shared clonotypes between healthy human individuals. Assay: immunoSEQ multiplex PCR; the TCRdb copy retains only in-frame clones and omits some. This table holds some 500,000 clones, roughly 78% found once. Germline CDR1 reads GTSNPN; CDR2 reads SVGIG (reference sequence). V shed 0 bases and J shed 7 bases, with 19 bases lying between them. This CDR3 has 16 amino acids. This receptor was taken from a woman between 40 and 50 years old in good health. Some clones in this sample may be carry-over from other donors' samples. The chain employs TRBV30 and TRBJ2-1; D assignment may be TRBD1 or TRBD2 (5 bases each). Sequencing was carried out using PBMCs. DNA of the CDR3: TGTGCCTGGAGTGTGTTACACAGGAGCTCGGGGAATGAGCAGTTCTTC. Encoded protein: CAWSVLHRSSGNEQFF.